The source of this T cell receptor beta chain is a study of T cell responses to AZD1222 COVID-19 vaccine. Study results and limitations: Most donors were white British and more were female, and clonal diversity was possibly underestimated. Among spike-specific TCRs, nearly half reportedly target unmutated variant regions.

On this clone: The antigen remains unidentified.

Germline V gives CDR1 MNHEY, CDR2 SMNVEV (reference sequence). The length of the CDR3 is 14 residues. The trim removed 5 bases at V and 10 bases at J, leaving 9 bases unmatched. Only in-frame clones appear in the TCRdb table, and some are missing; sequencing was by immunoSEQ multiplex PCR. The table records 100,000 to 120,000 clones, roughly 87% of them present only once. This TCR derives from an adult in good health. The chain employs TRBV27 and TRBJ1-5, with 9 positions matching TRBD1. The sample here was peripheral blood, taken on day 0 of AZD1222 vaccination. The CDR3 region is CASSGTGTRVPQHF. CDR3 sequence (DNA): TGTGCCAGCAGTGGGACAGGGACACGGGTTCCCCAGCATTTT.